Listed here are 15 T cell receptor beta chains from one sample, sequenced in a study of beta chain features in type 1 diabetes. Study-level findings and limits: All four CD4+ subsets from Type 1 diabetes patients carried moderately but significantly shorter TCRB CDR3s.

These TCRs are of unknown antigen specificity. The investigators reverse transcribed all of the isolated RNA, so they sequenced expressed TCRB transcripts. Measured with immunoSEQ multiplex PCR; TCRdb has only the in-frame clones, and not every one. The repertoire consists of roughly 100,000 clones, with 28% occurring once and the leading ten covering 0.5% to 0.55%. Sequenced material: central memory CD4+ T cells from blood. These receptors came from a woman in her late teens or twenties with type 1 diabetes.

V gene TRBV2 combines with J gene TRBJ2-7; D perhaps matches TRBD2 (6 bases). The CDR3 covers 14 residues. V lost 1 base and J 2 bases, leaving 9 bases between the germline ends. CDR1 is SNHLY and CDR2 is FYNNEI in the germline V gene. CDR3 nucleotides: TGTGCCAGCAGTGAAGGACTAGGGACCTACGAGCAGTACTTC. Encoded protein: CASSEGLGTYEQYF.

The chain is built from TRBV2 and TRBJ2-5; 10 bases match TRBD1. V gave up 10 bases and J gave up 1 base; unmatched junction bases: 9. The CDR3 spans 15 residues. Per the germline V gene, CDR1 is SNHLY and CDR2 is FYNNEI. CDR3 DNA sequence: TGTGCCACCCGACGGGACAGGGGATCCCAAGAGACCCAGTACTTC. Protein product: CATRRDRGSQETQYF.

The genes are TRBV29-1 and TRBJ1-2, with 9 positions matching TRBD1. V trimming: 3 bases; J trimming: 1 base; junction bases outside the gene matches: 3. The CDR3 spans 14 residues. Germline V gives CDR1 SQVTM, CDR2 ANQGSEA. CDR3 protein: CSVDPGQGNYGYTF. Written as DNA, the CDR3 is TGCAGCGTTGACCCGGGACAGGGTAACTATGGCTACACCTTC. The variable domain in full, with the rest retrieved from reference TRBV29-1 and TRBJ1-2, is SAVISQKPSRDICQRGTSLTIQCQVDSQVTMMFWYRQQPGQSLTLIATANQGSEATYESGFVIDKFPISRPNLTFSTLTVSNMSPEDSSIYLCSVDPGQGNYGYTFGSGTRLTVV.

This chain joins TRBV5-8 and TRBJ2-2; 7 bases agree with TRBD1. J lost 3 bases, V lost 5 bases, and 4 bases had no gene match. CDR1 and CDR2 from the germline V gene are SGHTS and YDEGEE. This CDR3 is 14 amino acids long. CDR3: CASRRDRDTGELFF. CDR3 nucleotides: TGTGCCAGCAGGCGTGACAGGGACACCGGGGAGCTGTTTTTT.

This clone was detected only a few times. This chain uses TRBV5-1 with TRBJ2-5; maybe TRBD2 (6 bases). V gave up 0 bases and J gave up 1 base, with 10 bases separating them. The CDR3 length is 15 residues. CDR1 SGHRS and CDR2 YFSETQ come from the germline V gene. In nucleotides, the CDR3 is TGCGCCAGCAGCTTGGTTTCCGGGGGCCAAGAGACCCAGTACTTC. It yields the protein CASSLVSGGQETQYF.

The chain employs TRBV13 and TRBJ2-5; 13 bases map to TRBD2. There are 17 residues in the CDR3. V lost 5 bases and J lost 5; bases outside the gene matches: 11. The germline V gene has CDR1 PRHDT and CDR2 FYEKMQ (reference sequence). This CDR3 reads CASSLRTSGRIGETQYF. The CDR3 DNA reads TGTGCCAGCAGCCTTCGGACTAGCGGGAGAATAGGGGAGACCCAGTACTTC. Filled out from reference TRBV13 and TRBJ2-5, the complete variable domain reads AAGVIQSPRHLIKEKRETATLKCYPIPRHDTVYWYQQGPGQDPQFLISFYEKMQSDKGSIPDRFSAQQFSDYHSELNMSSLELGDSALYFCASSLRTSGRIGETQYFGPGTRLLVL.

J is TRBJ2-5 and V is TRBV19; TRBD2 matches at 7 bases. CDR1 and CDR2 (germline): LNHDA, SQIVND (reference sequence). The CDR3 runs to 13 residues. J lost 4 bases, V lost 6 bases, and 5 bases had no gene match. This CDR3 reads CASSRRERETQYF. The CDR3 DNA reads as TGTGCCAGTAGCAGGCGGGAGAGAGAGACCCAGTACTTC.

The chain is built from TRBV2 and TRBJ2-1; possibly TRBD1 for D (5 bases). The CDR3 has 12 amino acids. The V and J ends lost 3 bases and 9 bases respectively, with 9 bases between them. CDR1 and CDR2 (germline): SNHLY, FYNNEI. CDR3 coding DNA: TGTGCCAGCAGTGATACAGGCGGTGAGCAGTTCTTC. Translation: CASSDTGGEQFF.

CDR3 region: CASSSGQSGYNEQFF. The CDR3, as DNA: TGTGCCAGCAGTTCGGGACAAAGTGGATACAATGAGCAGTTCTTC. The chain joins TRBV28 to TRBJ2-1; weak D call: TRBD1 (6 bases). CDR1 is MDHEN and CDR2 is SYDVKM in the germline V gene. This CDR3 region has 15 residues. V was cut by 4 bases and J by 4 bases, with 14 bases left in between.

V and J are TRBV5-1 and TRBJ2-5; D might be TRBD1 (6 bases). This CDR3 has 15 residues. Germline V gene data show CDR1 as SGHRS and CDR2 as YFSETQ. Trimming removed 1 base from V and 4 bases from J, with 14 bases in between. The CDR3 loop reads CASSLTGSDGETQYF. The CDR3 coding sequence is TGCGCCAGCAGCTTGACAGGGTCGGATGGAGAGACCCAGTACTTC.

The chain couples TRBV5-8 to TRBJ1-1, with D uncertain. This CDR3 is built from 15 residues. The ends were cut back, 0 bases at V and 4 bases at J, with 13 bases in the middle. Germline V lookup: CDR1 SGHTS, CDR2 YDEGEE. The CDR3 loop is CASSLGGRGGTEAFF. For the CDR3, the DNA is TGTGCCAGCAGCTTGGGAGGACGGGGAGGCACTGAAGCTTTCTTT.

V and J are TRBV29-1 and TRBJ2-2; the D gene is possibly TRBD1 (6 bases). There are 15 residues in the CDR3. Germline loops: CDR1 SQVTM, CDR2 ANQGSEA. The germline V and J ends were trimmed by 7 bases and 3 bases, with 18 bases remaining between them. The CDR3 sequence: CSASPGTQYTGELFF. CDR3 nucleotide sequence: TGCAGCGCCTCCCCCGGGACACAATACACCGGGGAGCTGTTTTTT.

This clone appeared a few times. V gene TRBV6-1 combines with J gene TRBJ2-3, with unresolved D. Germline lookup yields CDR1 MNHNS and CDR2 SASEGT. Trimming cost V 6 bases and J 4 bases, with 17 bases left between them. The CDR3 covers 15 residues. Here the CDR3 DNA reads TGTGCCAGCAGGTGGAGCGACGGGTTGGCAGATACGCAGTATTTT. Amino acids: CASRWSDGLADTQYF.

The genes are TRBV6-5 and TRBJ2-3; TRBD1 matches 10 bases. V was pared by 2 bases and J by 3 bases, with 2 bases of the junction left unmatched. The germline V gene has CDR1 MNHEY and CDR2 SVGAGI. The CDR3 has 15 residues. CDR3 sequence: CASSYGGQGTDTQYF. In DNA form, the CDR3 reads TGTGCCAGCAGTTACGGGGGACAGGGGACAGATACGCAGTATTTT.

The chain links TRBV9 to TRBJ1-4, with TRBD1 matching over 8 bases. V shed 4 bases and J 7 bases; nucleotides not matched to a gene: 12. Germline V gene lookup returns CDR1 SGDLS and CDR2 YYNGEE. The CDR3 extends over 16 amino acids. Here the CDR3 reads CASSSSGQGRSEKLFF. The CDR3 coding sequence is TGTGCCAGCAGCTCCTCCGGACAGGGAAGGAGTGAAAAACTGTTTTTT.